This TCR beta chain was profiled in a study of blood T cell repertoires in COVID-19. The wider study: COVID-19 samples collected from the United States, Italy and Spain covered acute and convalescent phases. PBMCs, B-cell-depleted T cells, or T cells were the source of the cDNA or gDNA that made up the material.

Trimming removed 7 bases at V and 6 bases at J, with 17 bases between. Germline CDR1 SGHRS, CDR2 YFSETQ. CDR3 size: 14 residues. Authors' analysis steps: Using reference gene primer amplification, nucleated cell counts were estimated. Sequenced by immunoSEQ multiplex PCR; TCRdb stores in-frame clones only, minus some. V and J calls and clone size are given by that table; D and trimming were obtained from the DNA. The table shows about 77,000 clones, with roughly four fifths occurring only once. The gene calls are TRBV5-1 and TRBJ2-1; a possible D gene is TRBD1 (5 bases). The origin of this receptor is a man between 65 and 79 years old with active or convalescent COVID-19. Sequences were obtained from peripheral blood. CDR3 region: CASGPSRTINEQFF. The CDR3 DNA reads as TGCGCCAGCGGGCCCAGCCGGACAATCAATGAGCAGTTCTTC.